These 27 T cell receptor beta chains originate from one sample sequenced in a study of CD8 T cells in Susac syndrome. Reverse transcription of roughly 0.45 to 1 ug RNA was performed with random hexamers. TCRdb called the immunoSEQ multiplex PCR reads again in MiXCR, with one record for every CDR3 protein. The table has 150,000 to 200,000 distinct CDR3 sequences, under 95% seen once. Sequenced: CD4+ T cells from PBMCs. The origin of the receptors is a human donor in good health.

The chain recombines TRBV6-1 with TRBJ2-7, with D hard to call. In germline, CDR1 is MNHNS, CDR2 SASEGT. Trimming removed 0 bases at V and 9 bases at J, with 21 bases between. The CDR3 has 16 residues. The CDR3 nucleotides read TGTGCCAGCAGTGAAGCTTGGCCGGGCAGGCCGAACGGGCAGTACTTC. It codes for CASSEAWPGRPNGQYF.

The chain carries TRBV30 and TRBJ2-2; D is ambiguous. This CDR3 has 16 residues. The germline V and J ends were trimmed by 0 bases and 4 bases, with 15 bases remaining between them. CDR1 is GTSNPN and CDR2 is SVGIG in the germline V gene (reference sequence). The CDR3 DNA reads TGTGCCTGGAGTGTTGATAGGGTTTTCATCACCGGGGAGCTGTTTTTT. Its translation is CAWSVDRVFITGELFF.

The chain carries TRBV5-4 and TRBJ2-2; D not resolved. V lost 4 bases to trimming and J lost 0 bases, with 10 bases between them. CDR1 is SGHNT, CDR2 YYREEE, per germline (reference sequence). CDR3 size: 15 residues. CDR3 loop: CASSLAVANTGELFF. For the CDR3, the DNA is TGTGCCAGCAGCCTGGCGGTAGCGAACACCGGGGAGCTGTTTTTT.

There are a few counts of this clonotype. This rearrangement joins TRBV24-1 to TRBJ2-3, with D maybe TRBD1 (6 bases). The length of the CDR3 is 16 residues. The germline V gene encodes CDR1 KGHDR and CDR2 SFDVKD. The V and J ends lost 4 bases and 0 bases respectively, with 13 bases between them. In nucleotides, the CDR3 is TGTGCCACCAGTGACATGGACAGAACTAGCACAGATACGCAGTATTTT. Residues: CATSDMDRTSTDTQYF.

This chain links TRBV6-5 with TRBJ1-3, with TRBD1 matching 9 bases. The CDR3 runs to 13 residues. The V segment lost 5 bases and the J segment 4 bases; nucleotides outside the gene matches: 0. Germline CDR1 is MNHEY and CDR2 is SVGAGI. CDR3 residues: CASSGTGGNTIYF. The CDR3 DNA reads TGTGCCAGCAGTGGGACAGGGGGAAACACCATATATTTT.

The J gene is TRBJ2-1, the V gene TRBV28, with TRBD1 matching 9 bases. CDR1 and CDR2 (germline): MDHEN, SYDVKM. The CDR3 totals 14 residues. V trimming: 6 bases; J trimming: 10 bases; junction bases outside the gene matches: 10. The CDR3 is CASRPPGQGWEQFF. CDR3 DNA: TGTGCCAGCAGACCTCCGGGACAGGGTTGGGAGCAGTTCTTC.

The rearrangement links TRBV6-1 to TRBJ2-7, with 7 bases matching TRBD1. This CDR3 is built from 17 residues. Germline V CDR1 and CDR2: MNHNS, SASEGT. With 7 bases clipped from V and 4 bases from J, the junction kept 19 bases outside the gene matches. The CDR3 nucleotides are TGTGCCAGCACCAGAATAACAGGGGCCGTATCGGTTTACGAGCAGTACTTC. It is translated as CASTRITGAVSVYEQYF.

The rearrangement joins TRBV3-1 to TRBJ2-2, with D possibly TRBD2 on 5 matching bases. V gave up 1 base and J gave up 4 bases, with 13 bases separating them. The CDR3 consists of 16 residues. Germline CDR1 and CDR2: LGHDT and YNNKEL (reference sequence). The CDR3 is CASSQGLPGSTGELFF. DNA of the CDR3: TGTGCCAGCAGCCAAGGGCTTCCGGGGAGCACCGGGGAGCTGTTTTTT.

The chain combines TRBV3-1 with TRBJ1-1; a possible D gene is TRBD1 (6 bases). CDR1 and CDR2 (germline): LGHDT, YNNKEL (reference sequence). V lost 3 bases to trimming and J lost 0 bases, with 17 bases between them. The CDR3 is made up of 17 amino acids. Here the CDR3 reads CASSQFLRTALNTEAFF. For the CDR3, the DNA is TGTGCCAGCAGCCAGTTTCTTCGGACAGCTCTGAACACTGAAGCTTTCTTT.

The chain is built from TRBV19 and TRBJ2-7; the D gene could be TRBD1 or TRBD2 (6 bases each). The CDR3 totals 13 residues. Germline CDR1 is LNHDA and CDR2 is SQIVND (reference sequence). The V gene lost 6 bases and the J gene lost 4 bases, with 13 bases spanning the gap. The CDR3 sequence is CASSVGGHYEQYV. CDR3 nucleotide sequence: TGTGCCAGTAGCGTTGGGGGGCATTACGAGCAGTACGTC.

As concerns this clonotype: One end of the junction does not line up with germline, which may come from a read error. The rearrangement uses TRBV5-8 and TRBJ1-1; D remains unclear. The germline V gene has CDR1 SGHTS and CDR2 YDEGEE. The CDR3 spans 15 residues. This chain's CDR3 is CASSRRAEGRTEAFF. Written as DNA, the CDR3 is TGTGCCAGCAGCCGTCGAGCGGAGGGTCGTACTGAAGCTTTTTTT. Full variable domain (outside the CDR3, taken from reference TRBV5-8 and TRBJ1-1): EAGVTQSPTHLIKTRGQQATLRCSPISGHTSVYWYQQALGLGLQFLLWYDEGEERNRGNFPPRFSGRQFPNYSSELNVNALELEDSALYLCASSRRAEGRTEAFFGQGTRLTVV.

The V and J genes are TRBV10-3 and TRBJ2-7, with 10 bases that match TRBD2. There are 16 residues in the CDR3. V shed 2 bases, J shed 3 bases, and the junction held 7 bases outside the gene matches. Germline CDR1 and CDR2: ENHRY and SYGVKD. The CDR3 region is CAISEPSWTSGYEQYF. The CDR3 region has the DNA TGTGCCATCAGTGAGCCCTCTTGGACTAGCGGCTACGAGCAGTACTTC.

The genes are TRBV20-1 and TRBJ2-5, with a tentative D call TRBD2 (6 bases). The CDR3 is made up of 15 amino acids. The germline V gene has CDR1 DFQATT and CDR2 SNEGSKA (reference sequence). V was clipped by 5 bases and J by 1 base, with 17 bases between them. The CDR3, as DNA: TGCAGTGCTGGCTTCAGGGAGGCGCTCCAAGAGACCCAGTACTTC. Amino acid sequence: CSAGFREALQETQYF.

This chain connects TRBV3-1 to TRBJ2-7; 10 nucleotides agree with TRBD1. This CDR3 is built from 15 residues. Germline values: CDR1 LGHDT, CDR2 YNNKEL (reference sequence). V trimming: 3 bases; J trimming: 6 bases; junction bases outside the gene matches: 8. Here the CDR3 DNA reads TGTGCCAGCAGCCACCTCCGGGACAGGGGCGGCGAGCAGTACTTC. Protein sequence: CASSHLRDRGGEQYF.

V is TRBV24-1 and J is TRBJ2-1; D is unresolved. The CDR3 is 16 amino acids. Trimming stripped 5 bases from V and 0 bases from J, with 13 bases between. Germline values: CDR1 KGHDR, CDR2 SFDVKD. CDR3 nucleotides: TGTGCCACCAGTGGAACATTGGAATTCTCCTACAATGAGCAGTTCTTC. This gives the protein CATSGTLEFSYNEQFF.

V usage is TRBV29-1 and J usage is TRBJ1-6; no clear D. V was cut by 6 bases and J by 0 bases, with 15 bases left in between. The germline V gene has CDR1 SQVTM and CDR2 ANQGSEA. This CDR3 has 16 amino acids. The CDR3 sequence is CSVALGGSSYNSPLHF. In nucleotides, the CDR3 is TGCAGCGTGGCCCTCGGAGGGAGCTCCTATAATTCACCCCTCCACTTT.

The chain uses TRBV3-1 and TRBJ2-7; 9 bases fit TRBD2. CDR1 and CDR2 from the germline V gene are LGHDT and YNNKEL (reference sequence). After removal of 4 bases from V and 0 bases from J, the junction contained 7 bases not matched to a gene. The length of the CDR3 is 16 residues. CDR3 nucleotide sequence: TGTGCCAGCAGCCGGGGGTCAGCGGGGGGCTCCTACGAGCAGTACTTC. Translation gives CASSRGSAGGSYEQYF.

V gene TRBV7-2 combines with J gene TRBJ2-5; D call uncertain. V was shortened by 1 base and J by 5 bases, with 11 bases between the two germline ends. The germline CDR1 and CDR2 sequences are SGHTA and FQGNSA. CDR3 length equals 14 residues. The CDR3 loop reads CASSLGVPWETQYF. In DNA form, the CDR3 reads TGTGCCAGCAGCTTAGGGGTGCCCTGGGAGACCCAGTACTTC.

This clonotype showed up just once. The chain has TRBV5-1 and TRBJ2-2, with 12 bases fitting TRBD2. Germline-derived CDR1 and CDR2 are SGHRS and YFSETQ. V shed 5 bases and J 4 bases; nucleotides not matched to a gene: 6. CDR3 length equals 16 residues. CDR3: CASSLAGGRSTGELFF. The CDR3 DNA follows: TGCGCCAGCAGTCTAGCGGGGGGGCGCAGCACCGGGGAGCTGTTTTTT.

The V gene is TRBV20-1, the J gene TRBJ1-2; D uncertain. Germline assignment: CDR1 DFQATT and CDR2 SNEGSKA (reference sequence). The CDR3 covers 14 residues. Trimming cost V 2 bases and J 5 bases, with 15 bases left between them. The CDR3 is CSARREYGSYGYTF. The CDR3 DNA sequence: TGCAGTGCTAGAAGGGAGTATGGGAGTTATGGCTACACCTTC.

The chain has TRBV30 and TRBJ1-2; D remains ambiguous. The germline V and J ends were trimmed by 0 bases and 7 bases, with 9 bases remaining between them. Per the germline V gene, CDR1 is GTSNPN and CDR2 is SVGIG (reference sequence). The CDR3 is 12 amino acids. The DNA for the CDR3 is TGTGCCTGGAGTGTAGCCCCGCTTGGCTACACCTTC. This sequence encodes CAWSVAPLGYTF.

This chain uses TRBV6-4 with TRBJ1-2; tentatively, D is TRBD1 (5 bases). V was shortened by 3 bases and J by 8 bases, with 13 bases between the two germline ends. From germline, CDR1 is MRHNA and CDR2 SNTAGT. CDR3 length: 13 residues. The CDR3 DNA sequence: TGTGCCAGCAGTGATCGGGGGGGACGCGGCTACACCTTC. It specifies CASSDRGGRGYTF.

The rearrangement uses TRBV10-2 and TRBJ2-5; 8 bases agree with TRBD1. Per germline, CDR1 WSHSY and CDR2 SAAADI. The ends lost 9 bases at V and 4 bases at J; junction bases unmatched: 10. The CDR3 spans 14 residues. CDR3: CASGTGTWGETQYF. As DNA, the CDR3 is TGCGCCAGTGGGACAGGTACATGGGGAGAGACCCAGTACTTC.

As DNA, the CDR3 is TGTGCCAGCAGCTTGGGACAGGAACGGGAGCTGTTTTTT. This sequence encodes CASSLGQERELFF. The chain has TRBV7-2 and TRBJ2-2, with 8 positions matching TRBD1. CDR3 length equals 13 residues. Trimming took 3 bases from V and 9 from J; bases not matched to a gene: 3. Per germline, CDR1 SGHTA and CDR2 FQGNSA. The full variable domain, with the rest looked up from reference TRBV7-2 and TRBJ2-2, is GAGVSQSPSNKVTEKGKDVELRCDPISGHTALYWYRQSLGQGLEFLIYFQGNSAPDKSGLPSDRFSAERTGGSVSTLTIQRTQQEDSAVYLCASSLGQERELFFGEGSRLTVL.

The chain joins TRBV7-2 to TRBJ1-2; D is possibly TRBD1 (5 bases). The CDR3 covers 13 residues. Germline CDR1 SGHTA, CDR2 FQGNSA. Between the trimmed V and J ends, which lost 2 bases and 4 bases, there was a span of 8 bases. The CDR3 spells CASSLPGSYGYTF. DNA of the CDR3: TGTGCCAGCAGCTTACCAGGGAGCTATGGCTACACCTTC.

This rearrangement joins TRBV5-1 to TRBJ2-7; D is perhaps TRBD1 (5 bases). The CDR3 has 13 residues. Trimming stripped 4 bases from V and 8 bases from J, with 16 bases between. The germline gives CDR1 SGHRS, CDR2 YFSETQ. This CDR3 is CASSPGDRQKQYF. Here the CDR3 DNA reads TGCGCCAGCAGCCCTGGAGACCGACAGAAGCAGTACTTC.

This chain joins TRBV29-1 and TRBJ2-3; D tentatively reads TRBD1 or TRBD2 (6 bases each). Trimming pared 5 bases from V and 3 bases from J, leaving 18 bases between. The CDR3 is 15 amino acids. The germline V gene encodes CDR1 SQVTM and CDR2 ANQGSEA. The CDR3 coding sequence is TGCAGCGTTATCTGGTCCGGGGGCAGGACAGATACGCAGTATTTT. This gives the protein CSVIWSGGRTDTQYF.